This T cell receptor (beta chain) appears in the sequencing data of a study of blood T cell repertoires in COVID-19. At the level of the study: In each case, the material was cDNA or gDNA derived from T cells, B-cell-depleted T cells, or PBMCs.

This clone was picked up a small number of times. Trimming cost V 3 bases and J 0 bases, with 13 bases left between them. From germline, CDR1 is DFQATT and CDR2 SNEGSKA (reference sequence). This CDR3 comprises 15 residues. Authors' data handling: Reference gene primer amplification yielded estimated nucleated cell counts. Repertoires were generated with immunoSEQ multiplex PCR, while TCRdb's copy carries only in-frame clones and drops some. V and J calls and clone size are as listed in that table; D and trimming were resolved from the DNA. The table records about 150,000 clones, approximately 86% of them present only once.

This receptor was obtained from a woman in her fifties or sixties with acute or convalescent COVID-19. The sequenced sample was peripheral blood. V usage is TRBV20-1 and J usage is TRBJ2-3; D may be TRBD2 (6 bases). CDR3 region: CSASFLAWSTDTQYF. The DNA for the CDR3 is TGCAGTGCTAGTTTCCTAGCGTGGAGCACAGATACGCAGTATTTT.